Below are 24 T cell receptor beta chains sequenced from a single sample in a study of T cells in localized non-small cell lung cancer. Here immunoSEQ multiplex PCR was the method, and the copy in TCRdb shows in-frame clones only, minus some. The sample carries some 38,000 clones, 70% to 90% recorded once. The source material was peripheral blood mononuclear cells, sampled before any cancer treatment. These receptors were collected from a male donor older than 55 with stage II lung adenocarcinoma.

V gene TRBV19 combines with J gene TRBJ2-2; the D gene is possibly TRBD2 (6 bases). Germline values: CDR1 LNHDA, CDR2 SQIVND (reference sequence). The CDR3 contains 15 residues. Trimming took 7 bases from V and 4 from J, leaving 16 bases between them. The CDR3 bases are TGTGCCAGTACCCGACGGAGGGGAGGCACCGGGGAGCTGTTTTTT. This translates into CASTRRRGGTGELFF.

CDR3 nucleotides: TGTGCCAGCCCCGCAGGACGGGGAAGCAATCAGCCCCAGCATTTT. Its translation is CASPAGRGSNQPQHF. The chain employs TRBV13 and TRBJ1-5, with D hard to call. Germline V gene lookup returns CDR1 PRHDT and CDR2 FYEKMQ (reference sequence). This CDR3 is built from 15 residues. V lost 8 bases to trimming and J lost 1 base, with 15 bases between them.

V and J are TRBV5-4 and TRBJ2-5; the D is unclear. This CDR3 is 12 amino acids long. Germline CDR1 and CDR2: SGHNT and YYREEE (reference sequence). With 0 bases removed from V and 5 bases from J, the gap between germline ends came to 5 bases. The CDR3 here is CASSLDWETQYF. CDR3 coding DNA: TGTGCCAGCAGCTTGGACTGGGAGACCCAGTACTTC.

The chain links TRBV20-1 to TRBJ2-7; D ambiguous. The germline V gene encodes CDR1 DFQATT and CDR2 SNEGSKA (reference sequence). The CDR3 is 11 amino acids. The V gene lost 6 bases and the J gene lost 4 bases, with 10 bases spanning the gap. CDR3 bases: TGCAGTGCCCTATTAAAGTACGAGCAGTACTTC. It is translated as CSALLKYEQYF.

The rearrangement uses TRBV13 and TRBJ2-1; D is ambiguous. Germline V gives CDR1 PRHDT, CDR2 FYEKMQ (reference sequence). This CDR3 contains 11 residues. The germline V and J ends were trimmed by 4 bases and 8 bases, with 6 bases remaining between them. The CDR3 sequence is CASSYLDEQFF. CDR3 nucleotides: TGTGCCAGCAGCTACCTGGATGAGCAGTTCTTC.

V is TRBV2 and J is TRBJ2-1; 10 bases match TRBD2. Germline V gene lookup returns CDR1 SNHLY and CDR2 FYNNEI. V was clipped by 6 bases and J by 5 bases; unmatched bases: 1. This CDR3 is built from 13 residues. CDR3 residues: CASSGLADNEQFF. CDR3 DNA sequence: TGTGCCAGCAGCGGACTAGCGGACAATGAGCAGTTCTTC.

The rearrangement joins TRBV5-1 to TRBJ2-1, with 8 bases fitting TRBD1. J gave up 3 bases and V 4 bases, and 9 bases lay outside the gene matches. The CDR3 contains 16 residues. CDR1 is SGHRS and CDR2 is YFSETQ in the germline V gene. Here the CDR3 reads CASSRQGPVDYNEQFF. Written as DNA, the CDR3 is TGCGCCAGCAGCCGACAGGGGCCTGTTGACTACAATGAGCAGTTCTTC.

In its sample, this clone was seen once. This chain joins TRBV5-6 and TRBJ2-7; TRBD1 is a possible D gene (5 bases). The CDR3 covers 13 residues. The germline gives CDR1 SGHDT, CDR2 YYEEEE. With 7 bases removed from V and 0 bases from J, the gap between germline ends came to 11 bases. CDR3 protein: CASFDSSSYEQYF. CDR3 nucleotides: TGTGCCAGCTTTGACAGTAGCTCCTACGAGCAGTACTTC.

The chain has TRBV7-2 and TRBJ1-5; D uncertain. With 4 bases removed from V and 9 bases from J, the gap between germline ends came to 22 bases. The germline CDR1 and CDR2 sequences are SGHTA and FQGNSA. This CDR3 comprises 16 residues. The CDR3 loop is CASSSRRSSEYGPQHF. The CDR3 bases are TGTGCCAGCAGCTCTCGCCGCAGTTCCGAGTACGGGCCCCAGCATTTT.

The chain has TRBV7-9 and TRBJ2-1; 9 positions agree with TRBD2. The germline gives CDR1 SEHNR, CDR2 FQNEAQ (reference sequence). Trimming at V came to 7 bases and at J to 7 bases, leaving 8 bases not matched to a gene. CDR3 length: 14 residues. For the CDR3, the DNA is TGTGCCAGCAAGAAGCGGGAGGAGGTAAATGAGCAGTTCTTC. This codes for CASKKREEVNEQFF. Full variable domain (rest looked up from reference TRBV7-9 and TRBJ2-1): DTGVSQNPRHKITKRGQNVTFRCDPISEHNRLYWYRQTLGQGPEFLTYFQNEAQLEKSRLLSDRFSAERPKGSFSTLEIQRTEQGDSAMYLCASKKREEVNEQFFGPGTRLTVL.

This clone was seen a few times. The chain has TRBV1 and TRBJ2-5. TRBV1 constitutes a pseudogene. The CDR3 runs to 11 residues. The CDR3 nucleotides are TGCACCAGCGGGCGGCAAGAGACCCAGTACTTC. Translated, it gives CTSGRQETQYF.

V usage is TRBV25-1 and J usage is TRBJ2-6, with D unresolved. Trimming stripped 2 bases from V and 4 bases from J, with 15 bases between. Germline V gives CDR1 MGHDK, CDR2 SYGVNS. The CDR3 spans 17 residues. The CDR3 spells CASSEGEILGGANVLTF. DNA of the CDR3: TGTGCCAGCAGTGAAGGAGAGATACTGGGGGGGGCCAACGTCCTGACTTTC.

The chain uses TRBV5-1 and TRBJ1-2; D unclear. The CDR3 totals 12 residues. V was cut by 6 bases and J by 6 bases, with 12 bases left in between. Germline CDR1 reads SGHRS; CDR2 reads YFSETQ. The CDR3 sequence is CASTRKGDGYTF. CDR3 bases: TGCGCCAGCACCCGTAAGGGTGATGGCTACACCTTC.

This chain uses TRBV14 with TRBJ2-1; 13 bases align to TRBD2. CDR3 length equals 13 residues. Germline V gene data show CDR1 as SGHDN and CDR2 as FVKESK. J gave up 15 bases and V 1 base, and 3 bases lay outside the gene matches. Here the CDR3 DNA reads TGTGCCAGCAGCCAAGGGACTAGCGGGAGTACGTTCTTC. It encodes CASSQGTSGSTFF.

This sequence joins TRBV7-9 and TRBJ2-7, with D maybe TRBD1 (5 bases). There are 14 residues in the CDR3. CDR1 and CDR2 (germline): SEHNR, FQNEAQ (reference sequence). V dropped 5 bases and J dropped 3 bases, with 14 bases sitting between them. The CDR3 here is CASSTRQRSYEQYF. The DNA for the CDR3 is TGTGCCAGCAGCACAAGACAGAGGAGCTACGAGCAGTACTTC.

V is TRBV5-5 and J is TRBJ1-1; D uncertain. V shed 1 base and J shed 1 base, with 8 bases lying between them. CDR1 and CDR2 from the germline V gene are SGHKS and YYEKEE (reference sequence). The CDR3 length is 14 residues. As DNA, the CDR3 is TGTGCCAGCAGCTTGTATGGGCGGAACACTGAAGCTTTCTTT. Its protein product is CASSLYGRNTEAFF.

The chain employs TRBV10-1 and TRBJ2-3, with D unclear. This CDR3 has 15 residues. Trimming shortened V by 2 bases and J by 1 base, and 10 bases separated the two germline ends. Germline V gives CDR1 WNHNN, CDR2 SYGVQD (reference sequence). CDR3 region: CASSENPGRTDTQYF. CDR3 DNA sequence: TGCGCCAGCAGTGAGAATCCGGGTCGCACAGATACGCAGTATTTT.

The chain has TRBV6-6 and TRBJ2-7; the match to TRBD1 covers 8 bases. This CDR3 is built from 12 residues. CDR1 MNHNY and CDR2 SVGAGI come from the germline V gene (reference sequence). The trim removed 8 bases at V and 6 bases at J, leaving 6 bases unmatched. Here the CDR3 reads CASYDGTGEQYF. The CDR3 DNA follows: TGTGCCAGCTACGATGGGACAGGCGAGCAGTACTTC.

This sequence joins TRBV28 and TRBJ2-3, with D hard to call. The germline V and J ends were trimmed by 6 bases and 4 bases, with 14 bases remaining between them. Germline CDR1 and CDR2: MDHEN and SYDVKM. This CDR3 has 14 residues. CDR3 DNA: TGTGCCAGCAGCCAGACCAGAATCGCAGATACGCAGTATTTT. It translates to CASSQTRIADTQYF.

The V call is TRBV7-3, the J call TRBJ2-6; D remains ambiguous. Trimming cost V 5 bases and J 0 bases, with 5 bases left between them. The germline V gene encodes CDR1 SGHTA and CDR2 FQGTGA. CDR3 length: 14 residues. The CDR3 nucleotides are TGTGCCAGCAGCCCCCCCTCTGGGGCCAACGTCCTGACTTTC. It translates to CASSPPSGANVLTF. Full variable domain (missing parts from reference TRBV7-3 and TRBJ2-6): GAGVSQTPSNKVTEKGKYVELRCDPISGHTALYWYRQSLGQGPEFLIYFQGTGAADDSGLPNDRFFAVRPEGSVSTLKIQRTERGDSAVYLCASSPPSGANVLTFGAGSRLTVL.

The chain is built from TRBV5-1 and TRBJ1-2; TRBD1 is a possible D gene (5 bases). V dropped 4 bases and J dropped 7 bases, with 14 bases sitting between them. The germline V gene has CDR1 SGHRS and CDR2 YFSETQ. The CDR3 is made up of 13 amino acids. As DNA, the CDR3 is TGCGCCAGCAGCCCCTCGGCCGGGGGTGGCTACACCTTC. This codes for CASSPSAGGGYTF. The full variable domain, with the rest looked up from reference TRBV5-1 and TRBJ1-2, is KAGVTQTPRYLIKTRGQQVTLSCSPISGHRSVSWYQQTPGQGLQFLFEYFSETQRNKGNFPGRFSGRQFSNSRSEMNVSTLELGDSALYLCASSPSAGGGYTFGSGTRLTVV.

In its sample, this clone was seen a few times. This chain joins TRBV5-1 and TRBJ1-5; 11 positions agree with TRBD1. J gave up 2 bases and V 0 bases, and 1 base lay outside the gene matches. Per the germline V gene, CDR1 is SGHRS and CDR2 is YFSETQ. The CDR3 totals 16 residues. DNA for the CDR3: TGCGCCAGCAGCTTGGGGACAGGGGGCCGCAATCAGCCCCAGCATTTT. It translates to CASSLGTGGRNQPQHF. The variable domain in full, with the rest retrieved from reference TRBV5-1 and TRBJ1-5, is KAGVTQTPRYLIKTRGQQVTLSCSPISGHRSVSWYQQTPGQGLQFLFEYFSETQRNKGNFPGRFSGRQFSNSRSEMNVSTLELGDSALYLCASSLGTGGRNQPQHFGDGTRLSIL.

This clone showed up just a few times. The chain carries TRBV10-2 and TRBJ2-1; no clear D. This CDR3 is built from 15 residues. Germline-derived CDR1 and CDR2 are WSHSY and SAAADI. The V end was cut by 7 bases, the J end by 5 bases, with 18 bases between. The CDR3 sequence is CASTGWWRWDNEQFF. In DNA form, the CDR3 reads TGCGCCAGCACTGGTTGGTGGCGGTGGGACAATGAGCAGTTCTTC.

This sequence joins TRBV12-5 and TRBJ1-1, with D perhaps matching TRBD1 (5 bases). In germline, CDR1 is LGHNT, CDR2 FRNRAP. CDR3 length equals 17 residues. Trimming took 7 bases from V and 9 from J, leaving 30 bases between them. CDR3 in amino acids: CASATRGRGAAPGKAFF. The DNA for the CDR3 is TGTGCTAGTGCCACGCGGGGGAGGGGTGCCGCCCCAGGGAAAGCTTTCTTT.